These 18 T cell receptor beta chains originate from one sample sequenced in a study of early T cells in non-severe SARS-CoV-2 infection. Via MiXCR, TCRdb re-called the 5' RACE reads, giving one row per CDR3 protein. The sample lists over 100,000 distinct CDR3 sequences, around 13% seen once, with 6% to 7% in the top ten. Sample: whole blood. The receptors stem from an adult who was a healthcare worker with PCR-confirmed SARS-CoV-2 infection or an uninfected control (not recorded which).

This clonotype was seen many times. The CDR3 bases are TGTGCCAGCAGCCACCCAGCTGGGGCCAACGTCCTGACTTTC. Protein: CASSHPAGANVLTF. This sequence joins TRBV3-1 and TRBJ2-6, with D unclear. V dropped 3 bases and J dropped 2 bases, with 5 bases sitting between them. Germline CDR1 LGHDT, CDR2 YNNKEL (reference sequence). CDR3 size: 14 residues.

This clonotype has only a few counts. The V gene is TRBV6-2 or TRBV6-3, the J gene TRBJ1-1; no reliable D call. Germline loops: CDR1 MNHEY, CDR2 SVGEGT. The CDR3 contains 14 residues. V was trimmed by 1 base and J by 1 base, leaving 7 bases between them. In nucleotides, the CDR3 is TGTGCCAGCAGTTACTGGGCGGGGAACACTGAAGCTTTCTTT. This translates into CASSYWAGNTEAFF.

About this clonotype itself: A much bigger clone sits one base away, suggesting this may be a read error. The chain carries TRBV9 and TRBJ2-7; D gene uncertain. This CDR3 has 13 residues. CDR1 SGDLS and CDR2 YYNGEE come from the germline V gene. The CDR3 DNA reads as TGTGCCAGCAGCGATGGGGAAAACTACGAGCAGAACTTC. It specifies CASSDGENYEQNF.

This clonotype was recorded a few times. DNA for the CDR3: TGTGCCAGCAGCCCTGCGCGGGAGAACACAGATACGCAGTATTTT. It codes for CASSPARENTDTQYF. This rearrangement joins TRBV7-6 to TRBJ2-3, with 7 bases identical to TRBD2. Germline V CDR1 and CDR2: SGHVS, FNYEAQ. After removal of 5 bases from V and 2 bases from J, the junction contained 7 bases not matched to a gene. This CDR3 contains 15 residues.

There are a few counts of this clonotype. This chain uses TRBV6-2 or TRBV6-3 with TRBJ2-2; 7 positions agree with TRBD2. Germline V lookup: CDR1 MNHEY, CDR2 SVGEGT. This CDR3 is built from 13 residues. The V segment lost 5 bases and the J segment 3 bases; nucleotides outside the gene matches: 0. This CDR3 reads CASSSGDTGELFF. DNA of the CDR3: TGTGCCAGCAGTAGCGGGGACACCGGGGAGCTGTTTTTT.

The chain has TRBV5-1 and TRBJ1-4; tentative D call: TRBD1 (6 bases). Trimming left V 1 base short and J 3 bases short, with 13 bases between. The CDR3 spans 16 residues. The V gene's germline CDR1 is SGHRS and CDR2 YFSETQ. The CDR3 DNA reads TGCGCCAGCAGCTTGATGGGGGCAGAGGCTAATGAAAAACTGTTTTTT. Protein: CASSLMGAEANEKLFF.

This clonotype was observed at least ten times. The chain employs TRBV20-1 and TRBJ2-3; D is ambiguous. With 0 bases removed from V and 7 bases from J, the gap between germline ends came to 11 bases. CDR1 and CDR2 (germline): DFQATT, SNEGSKA (reference sequence). This CDR3 is 13 amino acids long. CDR3 residues: CSARDSTVHTQYF. CDR3 coding DNA: TGCAGTGCTAGAGACAGTACAGTGCATACGCAGTATTTT.

V is TRBV12-3 or TRBV12-4 and J is TRBJ1-3; 7 bases line up with TRBD1. Trimming at V came to 6 bases and at J to 3 bases, leaving 5 bases not matched to a gene. This CDR3 region has 14 residues. CDR3 sequence reads: CASRVTGYGNTIYF. CDR3 sequence (DNA): TGTGCCAGCAGAGTGACAGGGTATGGAAACACCATATATTTT.

This clonotype was counted at least ten times. V usage is TRBV11-2 and J usage is TRBJ2-7; 9 nucleotides agree with TRBD1. CDR1 and CDR2 from the germline V gene are SGHAT and FQNNGV. V gave up 2 bases and J gave up 5 bases; unmatched junction bases: 10. This CDR3 comprises 16 residues. CDR3 in DNA: TGTGCCAGCAGCTTACAGCCGGAGGACAGGGGAAACGAGCAGTACTTC. Amino acid sequence: CASSLQPEDRGNEQYF.

The chain carries TRBV28 and TRBJ1-6, with D possibly matching TRBD1 (6 bases). This CDR3 contains 14 residues. Per the germline V gene, CDR1 is MDHEN and CDR2 is SYDVKM. Trimming took 6 bases from V and 8 from J, leaving 14 bases between them. The CDR3 DNA reads TGTGCCAGCAGCGTGGCGGGGGGCCATTCACCCCTCCACTTT. This encodes CASSVAGGHSPLHF. The full variable domain, completed using reference TRBV28 and TRBJ1-6, is DVKVTQSSRYLVKRTGEKVFLECVQDMDHENMFWYRQDPGLGLRLIYFSYDVKMKEKGDIPEGYSVSREKKERFSLILESASTNQTSMYLCASSVAGGHSPLHFGNGTRLTVT.

This clonotype has only a few counts. The V and J genes are TRBV9 and TRBJ2-7; perhaps TRBD1 as D (5 bases). The germline V and J ends were trimmed by 0 bases and 6 bases, with 10 bases remaining between them. Looked up from germline, CDR1 is SGDLS and CDR2 is YYNGEE. This CDR3 region has 13 residues. CDR3 sequence: CASSVAVRGEQYF. The CDR3 DNA reads TGTGCCAGCAGCGTAGCGGTAAGGGGCGAGCAGTACTTC.

There are many counts of this clonotype. The genes are TRBV7-9 and TRBJ2-7; D unresolved. The germline V gene has CDR1 SEHNR and CDR2 FQNEAQ (reference sequence). With 5 bases removed from V and 2 bases from J, the gap between germline ends came to 16 bases. There are 15 residues in the CDR3. The CDR3 loop is CASSGYQIGAYEQYF. The CDR3 DNA sequence: TGTGCCAGCAGCGGATACCAAATTGGGGCCTACGAGCAGTACTTC. The variable domain in full, completed from reference TRBV7-9 and TRBJ2-7, reads DTGVSQNPRHKITKRGQNVTFRCDPISEHNRLYWYRQTLGQGPEFLTYFQNEAQLEKSRLLSDRFSAERPKGSFSTLEIQRTEQGDSAMYLCASSGYQIGAYEQYFGPGTRLTVT.

This clonotype was counted ten times or more. The chain uses TRBV7-9 and TRBJ1-1; D possibly corresponds to TRBD1 (6 bases). V was shortened by 2 bases and J by 6 bases, with 13 bases between the two germline ends. The V gene's germline CDR1 is SEHNR and CDR2 FQNEAQ (reference sequence). The CDR3 is 14 amino acids. CDR3 nucleotide sequence: TGTGCCAGCAGCTTAAAGGGGGGGAGCGCTGAAGCTTTCTTT. This translates into CASSLKGGSAEAFF. The variable domain in full, completed from reference TRBV7-9 and TRBJ1-1, reads DTGVSQNPRHKITKRGQNVTFRCDPISEHNRLYWYRQTLGQGPEFLTYFQNEAQLEKSRLLSDRFSAERPKGSFSTLEIQRTEQGDSAMYLCASSLKGGSAEAFFGQGTRLTVV.

The sample holds a few counts of this clonotype. This chain links TRBV6-6 with TRBJ1-5, with D unresolved. Trimming left V 7 bases short and J 3 bases short, with 13 bases between. The CDR3 has 14 amino acids. Germline CDR1 reads MNHNY; CDR2 reads SVGAGI (reference sequence). The CDR3 bases are TGTGCCAGCAAAGGAGAACCCATCAATCAGCCCCAGCATTTT. It is translated as CASKGEPINQPQHF.

This clonotype has at least ten counts. The V and J genes are TRBV20-1 and TRBJ2-3; 9 bases align to TRBD2. Germline V CDR1 and CDR2: DFQATT, SNEGSKA (reference sequence). CDR3 length: 13 amino acids. The V and J ends lost 5 bases and 4 bases, in that order; junction bases with no gene match: 4. The chain's CDR3 is CSAARTSADTQYF. As DNA, the CDR3 is TGCAGTGCTGCGCGGACTAGCGCAGATACGCAGTATTTT.

About this clonotype itself: This may arise from a read error, as a much more abundant clone is one base away. The chain is built from TRBV27 and TRBJ1-5; D is unresolved. Germline CDR1 is MNHEY and CDR2 is SMNVEV (reference sequence). CDR3 length: 13 residues. The CDR3 region is CASSLSGNQLQHF. The CDR3 DNA sequence: TGTGCCAGCAGTTTGTCCGGTAATCAGCTCCAGCATTTT.

This clonotype turned up a few times. The rearrangement uses TRBV20-1 and TRBJ1-5, with D unresolved. Germline V gene data show CDR1 as DFQATT and CDR2 as SNEGSKA (reference sequence). This CDR3 spans 12 amino acids. V lost 3 bases and J lost 1, with 4 bases in between. In DNA, the CDR3 is TGCAGTGCTAGTTGGAGCAATCAGCCCCAGCATTTT. This gives the protein CSASWSNQPQHF.

As for this clonotype: A read error may be the cause here, since a much bigger clone is one base away. The rearrangement uses TRBV5-4 and TRBJ1-1; D possibly corresponds to TRBD1 (5 bases). The length of the CDR3 is 14 residues. CDR1 and CDR2 from the germline V gene are SGHNT and YYREEE (reference sequence). The CDR3 sequence is CTSSFSGGETEAFF. CDR3 DNA sequence: TGTACCAGCAGCTTCTCCGGGGGGGAGACTGAAGCTTTCTTT. Together with reference TRBV5-4 and TRBJ1-1, the CDR3 gives the full variable domain: ETGVTQSPTHLIKTRGQQVTLRCSSQSGHNTVSWYQQALGQGPQFIFQYYREEENGRGNFPPRFSGLQFPNYSSELNVNALELDDSALYLCTSSFSGGETEAFFGQGTRLTVV.